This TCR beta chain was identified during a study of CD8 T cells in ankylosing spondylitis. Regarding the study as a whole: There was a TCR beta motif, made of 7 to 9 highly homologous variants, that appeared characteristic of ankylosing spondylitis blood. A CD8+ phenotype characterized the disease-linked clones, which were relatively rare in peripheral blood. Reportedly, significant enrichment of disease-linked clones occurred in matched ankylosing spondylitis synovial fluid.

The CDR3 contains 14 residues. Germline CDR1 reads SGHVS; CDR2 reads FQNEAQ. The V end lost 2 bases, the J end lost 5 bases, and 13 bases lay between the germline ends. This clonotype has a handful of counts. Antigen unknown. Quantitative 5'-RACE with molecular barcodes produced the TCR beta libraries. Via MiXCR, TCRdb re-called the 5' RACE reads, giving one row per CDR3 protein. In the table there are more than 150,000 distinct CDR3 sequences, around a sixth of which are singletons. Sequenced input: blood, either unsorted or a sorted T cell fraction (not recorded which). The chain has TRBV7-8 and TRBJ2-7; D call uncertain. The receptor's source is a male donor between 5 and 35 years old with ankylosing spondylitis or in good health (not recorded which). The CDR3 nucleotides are TGTGCCAGCAGCTTACCGGACGGGTCCAACGAGCAGTACTTC. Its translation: CASSLPDGSNEQYF.